This record covers a single T cell receptor beta chain. The V gene end was trimmed by 5 bases and the J gene end by 4 bases; junction bases not matched to a gene: 10. Germline V gives CDR1 MNHNY, CDR2 SVGAGI (reference sequence). The CDR3 consists of 15 residues. This sample is drawn from a study of blood T cell repertoires in COVID-19. The wider study: Both acute and convalescent COVID-19 samples were obtained from the United States, Italy and Spain. From T cells, B-cell-depleted T cells, or PBMCs came the material, which was cDNA or gDNA.

In the original analysis: Reference gene primers were amplified, and this amplification served to estimate nucleated cell counts. TCRdb's table, derived via immunoSEQ multiplex PCR, lists solely in-frame clones and lacks some. That table supplies the V and J calls and clone size; D and trimming were determined from the DNA. This table holds fewer than 250,000 clones, about 88% found once. V is TRBV6-6 and J is TRBJ2-7; TRBD2 matches at 8 bases. The TCR was taken from a man aged 60 to 69 with acute or convalescent COVID-19. The specimen was peripheral blood. The CDR3 nucleotides are TGTGCCAGCAGTACCGAAGCGGGGGTGAGGTACGAGCAGTACTTC. Its translation: CASSTEAGVRYEQYF.